This T cell receptor (beta chain) was obtained from a study of blood T cells in healthy people across ages. The CDR3 has 15 residues. The V segment lost 4 bases and the J segment 2 bases; nucleotides outside the gene matches: 5. Germline lookup yields CDR1 LGHDT and CDR2 YNNKEL (reference sequence). About this clonotype itself: Its matching antigen is unknown.

Combining a sample-barcoded 5' primer with a J-beta primer mix, a second PCR ran for roughly 6 to 12 cycles. TCRdb re-called the 5' RACE reads through MiXCR, storing one row per CDR3 protein. The data contain approximately 800,000 distinct CDR3 sequences, 58% of them seen just once; the ten biggest clones take up about 20%. The study's findings and limits: A greater number of naive CD4+ cells and higher diversity distinguished long-lived donors from aged donors. A roughly linear age-dependent decrease characterized TCR beta diversity per million T cells. The study could not conclusively compare naive and antigen-experienced cells, given its unsorted PBMCs.

The sequencing input was blood. This rearrangement joins TRBV3-1 to TRBJ2-5; TRBD2 aligns across 9 bases. This receptor was identified in a man in his thirties or forties in good health. CDR3 loop: CASSRRAGGQETQYF. The CDR3, as DNA: TGTGCCAGCAGCCGAAGAGCGGGGGGTCAAGAGACCCAGTACTTC.